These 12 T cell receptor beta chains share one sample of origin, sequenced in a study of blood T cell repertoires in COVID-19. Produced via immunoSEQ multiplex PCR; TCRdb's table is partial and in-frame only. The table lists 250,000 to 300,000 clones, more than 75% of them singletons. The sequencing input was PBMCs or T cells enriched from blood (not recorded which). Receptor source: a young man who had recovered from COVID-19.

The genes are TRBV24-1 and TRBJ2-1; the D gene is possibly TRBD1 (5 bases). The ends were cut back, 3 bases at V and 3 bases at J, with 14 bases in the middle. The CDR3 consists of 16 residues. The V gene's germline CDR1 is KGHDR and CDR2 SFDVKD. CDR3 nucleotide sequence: TGTGCCACCAGTGATCCGGACACGTCTAGCTACAATGAGCAGTTCTTC. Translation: CATSDPDTSSYNEQFF.

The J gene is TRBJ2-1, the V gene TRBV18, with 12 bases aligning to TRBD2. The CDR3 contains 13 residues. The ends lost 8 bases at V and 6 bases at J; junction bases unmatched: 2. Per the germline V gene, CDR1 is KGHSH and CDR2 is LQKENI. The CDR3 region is CASLAGGTNEQFF. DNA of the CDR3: TGTGCCAGCCTAGCGGGAGGGACCAATGAGCAGTTCTTC.

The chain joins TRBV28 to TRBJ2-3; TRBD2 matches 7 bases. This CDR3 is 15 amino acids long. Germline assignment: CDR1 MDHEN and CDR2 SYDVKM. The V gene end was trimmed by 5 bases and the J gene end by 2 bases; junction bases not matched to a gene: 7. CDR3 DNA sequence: TGTGCCAGCAGTGCCACGGAGCGGGACACAGATACGCAGTATTTT. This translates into CASSATERDTDTQYF.

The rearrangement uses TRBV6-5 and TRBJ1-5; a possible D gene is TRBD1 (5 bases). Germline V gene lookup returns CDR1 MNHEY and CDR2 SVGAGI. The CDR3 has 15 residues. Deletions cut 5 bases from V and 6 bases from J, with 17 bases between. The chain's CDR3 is CASSPSQGVRQPQHF. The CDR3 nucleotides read TGTGCCAGCAGTCCAAGCCAGGGTGTTCGTCAGCCCCAGCATTTT.

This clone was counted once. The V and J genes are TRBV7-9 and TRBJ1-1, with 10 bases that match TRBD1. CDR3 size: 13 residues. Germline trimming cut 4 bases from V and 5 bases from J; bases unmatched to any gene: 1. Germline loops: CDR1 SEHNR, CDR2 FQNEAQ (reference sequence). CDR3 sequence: CASSSDRGTEAFF. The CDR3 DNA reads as TGTGCCAGCAGCTCGGACAGGGGGACTGAAGCTTTCTTT. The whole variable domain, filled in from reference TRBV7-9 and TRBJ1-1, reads DTGVSQNPRHKITKRGQNVTFRCDPISEHNRLYWYRQTLGQGPEFLTYFQNEAQLEKSRLLSDRFSAERPKGSFSTLEIQRTEQGDSAMYLCASSSDRGTEAFFGQGTRLTVV.

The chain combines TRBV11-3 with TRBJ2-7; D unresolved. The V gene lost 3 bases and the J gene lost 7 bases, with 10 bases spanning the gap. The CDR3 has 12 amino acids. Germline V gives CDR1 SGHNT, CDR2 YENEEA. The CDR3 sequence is CASSFVSREQYF. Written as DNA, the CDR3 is TGTGCCAGCAGCTTCGTCAGTCGTGAGCAGTACTTC.

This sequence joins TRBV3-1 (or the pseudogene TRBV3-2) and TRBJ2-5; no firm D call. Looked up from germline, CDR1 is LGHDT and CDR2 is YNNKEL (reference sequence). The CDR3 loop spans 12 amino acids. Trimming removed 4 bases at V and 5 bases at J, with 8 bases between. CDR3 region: CASSRRTETQYF. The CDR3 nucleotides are TGTGCCAGCAGCCGGAGAACGGAGACCCAGTACTTC.

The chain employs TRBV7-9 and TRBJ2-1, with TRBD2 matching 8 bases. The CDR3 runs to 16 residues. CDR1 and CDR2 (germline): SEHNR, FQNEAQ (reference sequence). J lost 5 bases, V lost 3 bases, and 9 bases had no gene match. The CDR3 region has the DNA TGTGCCAGCAGCTTGTTAGCGGGATCTCAAGACAATGAGCAGTTCTTC. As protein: CASSLLAGSQDNEQFF. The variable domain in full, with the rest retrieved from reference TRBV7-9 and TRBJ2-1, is DTGVSQNPRHKITKRGQNVTFRCDPISEHNRLYWYRQTLGQGPEFLTYFQNEAQLEKSRLLSDRFSAERPKGSFSTLEIQRTEQGDSAMYLCASSLLAGSQDNEQFFGPGTRLTVL.

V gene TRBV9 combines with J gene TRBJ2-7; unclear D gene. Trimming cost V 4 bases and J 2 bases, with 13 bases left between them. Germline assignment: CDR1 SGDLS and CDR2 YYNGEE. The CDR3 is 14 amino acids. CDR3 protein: CASSLGLRPYEQYF. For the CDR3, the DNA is TGTGCCAGCAGCTTAGGGTTGCGGCCCTACGAGCAGTACTTC.

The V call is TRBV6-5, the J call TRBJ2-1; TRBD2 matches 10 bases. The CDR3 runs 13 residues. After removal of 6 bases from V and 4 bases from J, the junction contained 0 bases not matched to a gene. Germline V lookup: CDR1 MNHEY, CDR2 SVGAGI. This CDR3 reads CASRTSGYNEQFF. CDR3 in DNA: TGTGCCAGCAGGACTAGCGGGTACAATGAGCAGTTCTTC.

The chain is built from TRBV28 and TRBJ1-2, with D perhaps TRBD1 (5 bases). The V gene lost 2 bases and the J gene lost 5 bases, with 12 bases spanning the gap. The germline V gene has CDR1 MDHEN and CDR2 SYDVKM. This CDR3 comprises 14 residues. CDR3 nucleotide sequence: TGTGCCAGCAGTTTAACCCTCTCAGGGTATGGCTACACCTTC. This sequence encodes CASSLTLSGYGYTF.

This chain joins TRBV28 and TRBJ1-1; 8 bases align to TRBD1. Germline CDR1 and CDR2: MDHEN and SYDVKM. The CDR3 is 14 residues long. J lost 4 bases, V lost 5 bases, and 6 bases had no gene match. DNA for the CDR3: TGTGCCAGCAGTGACAGGGGCGGGTTCACTGAAGCTTTCTTT. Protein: CASSDRGGFTEAFF.